This T cell receptor (beta chain) was sequenced in a study of regulatory T cells. Study-level findings and limits: Skewed V and J usage and few unique V-J pairs marked patient repertoires, most in Tregs. In CD3G deficiency, regulatory T cells had lower Shannon diversity than autologous conventional CD4+ and control regulatory cells.

A remark on this clone: Its antigen is not identified.

All CD3G-deficient patients showed autoimmunity, more severe in two. Patients aged 2 to 39 years had fewer naive T cells. Primers: 52 TRBV forward and 13 TRBJ reverse. The table came from immunoSEQ multiplex PCR; TCRdb's copy has only in-frame clones and leaves some out. This sample has roughly 2,200 clones, with about 91% found just once. The sequence derives from a child aged 5-17 years with CD3G deficiency. Sequencing used CD4+ Tregs sorted from blood.

The CDR3 bases are TGTGCCAGCAGCTTGAAGACTGGAAGGGAGTTCTTC. This gives the protein CASSLKTGREFF. The J gene is TRBJ2-1, the V gene TRBV7-9, with D hard to call. Per the germline V gene, CDR1 is SEHNR and CDR2 is FQNEAQ (reference sequence). CDR3 size: 12 residues. Trimming took off 3 bases at V and 14 bases at J, with 14 bases between the two ends.